This T cell receptor beta chain was retrieved from a study of human T cells and chemical hapten exposure. The study's library attached unique molecular identifiers to single cDNA molecules. From the RACE reads, TCRdb called clonotypes with MiXCR, one entry per CDR3 protein. The top ten clones hold about 1.7% of a sample with around 150,000 distinct CDR3 sequences, about 14% of them seen once. Time point noted: patch test 1, 2 weeks after DPC sensitization. The sample's treatment: therapeutic diphenylcyclopropenone sensitization with weekly scalp DPC. Blood collection took place prior to placing each patch test. Germline lookup yields CDR1 SGHNT and CDR2 YYREEE (reference sequence). Trimming took off 0 bases at V and 5 bases at J, with 6 bases between the two ends. This CDR3 spans 13 amino acids.

The starting material was whole blood, obtained in connection with sensitization to the hapten diphenylcyclopropenone (DPC). The TCR comes from a woman younger than 45 with alopecia areata. Some clones in this sample may be carry-over from other donors' samples. The chain links TRBV5-4 to TRBJ2-1; D remains ambiguous. CDR3 nucleotides: TGTGCCAGCAGCTTGGTGGCGAACAATGAGCAGTTCTTC. It specifies CASSLVANNEQFF. Supplemented by reference TRBV5-4 and TRBJ2-1, the full variable domain reads ETGVTQSPTHLIKTRGQQVTLRCSSQSGHNTVSWYQQALGQGPQFIFQYYREEENGRGNFPPRFSGLQFPNYSSELNVNALELDDSALYLCASSLVANNEQFFGPGTRLTVL.